This TCR beta chain came from a study of T cells in Graves' hyperthyroidism and ophthalmopathy. The study's findings and limits: Patients with ophthalmopathy were separated from those with stable hyperthyroidism by a 13 V-J model.

RNA transcripts yielded amplified TCR beta CDR3 regions. Using the HTBI primer set, a first-round RT-PCR was run on the TCR CDR3. TCRdb used MiXCR to reprocess the multiplex PCR reads, holding one entry per CDR3 protein. The sample shows about 700,000 distinct CDR3 sequences, 12% to 15% of them seen only once. Germline-derived CDR1 and CDR2 are LNHDA and SQIVND (reference sequence). V was trimmed by 6 bases and J by 5 bases, leaving 11 bases between them. The CDR3 contains 13 residues. To note about this clonotype: Its matching antigen is unknown.

The V gene is TRBV19, the J gene TRBJ2-1, with D possibly matching TRBD1 (5 bases). The source is a woman between 18 and 30 years old with Graves' hyperthyroidism. The sample was blood. In nucleotides, the CDR3 is TGTGCCAGTAGCATCACAGGTAACAATGAGCAGTTCTTC. Encoded protein: CASSITGNNEQFF.